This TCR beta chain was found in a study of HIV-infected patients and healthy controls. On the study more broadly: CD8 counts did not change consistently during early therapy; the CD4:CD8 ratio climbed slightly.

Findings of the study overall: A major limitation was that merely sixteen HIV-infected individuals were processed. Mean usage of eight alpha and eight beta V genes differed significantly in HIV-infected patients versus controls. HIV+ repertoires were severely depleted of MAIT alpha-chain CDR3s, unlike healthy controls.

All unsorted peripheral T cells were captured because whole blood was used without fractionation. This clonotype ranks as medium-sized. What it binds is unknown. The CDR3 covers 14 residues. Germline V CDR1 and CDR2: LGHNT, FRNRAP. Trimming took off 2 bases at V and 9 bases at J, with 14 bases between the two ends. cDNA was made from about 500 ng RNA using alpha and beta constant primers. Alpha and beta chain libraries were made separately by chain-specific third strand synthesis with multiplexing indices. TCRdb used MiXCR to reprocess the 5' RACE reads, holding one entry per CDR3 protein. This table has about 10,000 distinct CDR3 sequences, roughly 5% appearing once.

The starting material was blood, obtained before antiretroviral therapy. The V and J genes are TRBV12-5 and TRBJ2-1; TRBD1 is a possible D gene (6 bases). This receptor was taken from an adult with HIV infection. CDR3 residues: CASGLSGQLGEQFF. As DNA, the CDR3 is TGTGCTAGTGGTTTGTCCGGACAGCTCGGTGAGCAGTTCTTC.